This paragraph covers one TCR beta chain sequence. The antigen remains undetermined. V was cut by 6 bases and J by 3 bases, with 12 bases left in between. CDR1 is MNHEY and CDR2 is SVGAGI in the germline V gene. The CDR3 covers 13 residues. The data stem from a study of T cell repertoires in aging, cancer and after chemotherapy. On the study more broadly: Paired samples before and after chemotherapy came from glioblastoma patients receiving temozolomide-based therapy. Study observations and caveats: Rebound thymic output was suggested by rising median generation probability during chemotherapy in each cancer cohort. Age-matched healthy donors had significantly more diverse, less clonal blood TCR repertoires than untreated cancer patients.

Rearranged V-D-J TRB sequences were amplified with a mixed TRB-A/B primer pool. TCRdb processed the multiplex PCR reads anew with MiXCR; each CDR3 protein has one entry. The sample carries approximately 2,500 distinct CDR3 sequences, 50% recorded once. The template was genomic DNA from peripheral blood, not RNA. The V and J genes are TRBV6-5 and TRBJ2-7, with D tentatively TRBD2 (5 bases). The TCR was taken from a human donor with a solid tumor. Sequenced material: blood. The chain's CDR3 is CASSSTRDYEQYF. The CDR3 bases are TGTGCCAGCAGCTCGACCCGGGACTACGAGCAGTACTTC.